This is a list of T cell receptor beta chains from one sample in a study of early T cells in non-severe SARS-CoV-2 infection. MiXCR, run by TCRdb on the 5' RACE reads, gives a single entry per CDR3 protein. The sample holds more than 50,000 distinct CDR3 sequences, more than 9.5% seen once. The sequenced sample consisted of whole blood. These receptors came from an adult who was a healthcare worker with PCR-confirmed SARS-CoV-2 infection or an uninfected control (not recorded which). Each CDR3 is given with its conserved first and last residue. The listing skips clone size in some rows; elsewhere it reads once, few, many or a size class.

CASSSLWGGNGNYGYTF	TRBV12-3/TRBV12-4	TRBJ1-2	NA
CASSLSRRGDTQYF	TRBV7-2	TRBJ2-3	NA
CASSSQGSESPLHF	TRBV18	TRBJ1-6	many
CASGDRGPGNTIYF	TRBV12-3/TRBV12-4	TRBJ1-3	NA
CATSDQADRGREFF	TRBV24-1	TRBJ2-1	NA
CASSLELAGLTDTQYF	TRBV7-2	TRBJ2-3	NA
CASSVAGGRTDTQYF	TRBV9	TRBJ2-3	few
CASSRDGDYEQYF	TRBV28	TRBJ2-7	many
CASSTGLARQETQYF	TRBV6-6	TRBJ2-5	many
CASSTPELLYNEQFF	TRBV6-6	TRBJ2-1	many
CAWSRGLQGYEQFF	TRBV30	TRBJ2-1	many
CASSTLTPGQVSNQPQHF	TRBV27	TRBJ1-5	NA
CASSRQTGKVYEQYF	TRBV5-1	TRBJ2-7	NA
CSVTGTSGSEYF	TRBV29-1	TRBJ2-7	NA
CASSDYYNEQFF	TRBV6-5	TRBJ2-1	many
CASSTWTGNYEQYF	TRBV5-1	TRBJ2-7	NA
CASSTLGQGGEQYF	TRBV7-7	TRBJ2-7	NA
CASSSPQSGGAETQYF	TRBV6-5	TRBJ2-5	NA
CASSQEGRGNEKLFF	TRBV4-2	TRBJ1-4	many
CASSQGQVSTDTQYF	TRBV4-3	TRBJ2-3	many
CASSYSWAGHLNTEAFF	TRBV6-6	TRBJ1-1	few
CASSRLGTRRDNEQFF	TRBV27	TRBJ2-1	many
CASSITASYEQYF	TRBV19	TRBJ2-7	many
CATSGYVRTGGNEQFF	TRBV24-1	TRBJ2-1	NA
CASSPADRGRTEAFF	TRBV7-9	TRBJ1-1	few
CASSFPDRGYNEQFF	TRBV11-2	TRBJ2-1	many
CASSFGHLAKNIQYF	TRBV5-4	TRBJ2-4	many
CASSLHAERGADTGELFF	TRBV11-2	TRBJ2-2	many
CASRTDRGNSGNTIYF	TRBV25-1	TRBJ1-3	NA
CRGQGNTDTQYF	TRBV20-1	TRBJ2-3	NA
CASRDPPGEQYF	TRBV11-3	TRBJ2-7	many
CASSLRDTSYNEQFF	TRBV11-2	TRBJ2-1	NA
CASSLVGVADTQYF	TRBV5-1	TRBJ2-3	many
CASSASSYNEQFF	TRBV7-9	TRBJ2-1	NA
CASSKERGRGYEQYF	TRBV21-1	TRBJ2-7	NA
CSGMGLNYGYTF	TRBV29-1	TRBJ1-2	many
CSALGQGAQKTQYF	TRBV20-1	TRBJ2-5	few
CASSLESVGRTQYF	TRBV7-2	TRBJ2-5	few
CATSDSPYGYTF	TRBV24-1	TRBJ1-2	NA
CASSLVTGTSGQEHSEQFF	TRBV7-9	TRBJ2-1	many
CASSEFGGMNTEAFF	TRBV25-1	TRBJ1-1	NA